The 21 T cell receptor beta chains reported below all come from one sample, sequenced in a study of blood T cell repertoires in COVID-19. Produced via immunoSEQ multiplex PCR; TCRdb's table is partial and in-frame only. The sample has fewer than 300,000 clones, approximately 85% seen once. Sequencing was performed on peripheral blood. The receptor source for this set is a man aged 50 to 60 with active or convalescent COVID-19.

The chain recombines TRBV2 with TRBJ2-1; 7 bases line up with TRBD2. This CDR3 has 16 amino acids. J gave up 7 bases and V 1 base, and 10 bases lay outside the gene matches. CDR1 and CDR2 from the germline V gene are SNHLY and FYNNEI. Here the CDR3 DNA reads TGTGCCAGCAGTGAAGAGGTCCAGGCTAGCGGAAATGAGCAGTTCTTC. Its translation: CASSEEVQASGNEQFF.

The chain links TRBV5-4 to TRBJ2-1, with TRBD2 matching 8 bases. V dropped 6 bases and J dropped 7; count of bases not matched to a gene: 18. Germline CDR1 reads SGHNT; CDR2 reads YYREEE (reference sequence). The CDR3 loop spans 17 amino acids. CDR3 nucleotides: TGTGCCAGCACCACTGGAACCCCCGGGAGGGGAAGGAATGAGCAGTTCTTC. Its protein product is CASTTGTPGRGRNEQFF.

CDR3 bases: TGCAGTGTCACAGGGAACTATGGCTACACCTTC. Encoded protein: CSVTGNYGYTF. This chain uses TRBV20-1 with TRBJ1-2, with TRBD1 as a possible D gene (6 bases). V was shortened by 7 bases and J by 2 bases, with 8 bases between the two germline ends. This CDR3 has 11 residues. The germline gives CDR1 DFQATT, CDR2 SNEGSKA (reference sequence).

The rearrangement links TRBV11-2 to TRBJ1-4, with 7 bases identical to TRBD1. V lost 0 bases to trimming and J lost 2 bases; unmatched junction nucleotides: 0. This CDR3 region has 15 residues. CDR1 and CDR2 (germline): SGHAT, FQNNGV. CDR3: CASSLDRGTNEKLFF. As DNA, the CDR3 is TGTGCCAGCAGCTTAGACAGGGGGACTAATGAAAAACTGTTTTTT.

The chain combines TRBV7-2 with TRBJ1-2; tentative D call: TRBD1 (6 bases). Per the germline V gene, CDR1 is SGHTA and CDR2 is FQGNSA. This CDR3 comprises 13 residues. V dropped 1 base and J dropped 8 bases, with 11 bases sitting between them. CDR3 DNA: TGTGCCAGCAGCTTAGTACAGGGCCGAGGCTACACCTTC. Amino acid sequence: CASSLVQGRGYTF.

This chain links TRBV2 with TRBJ2-2; no definite D call. With 1 base removed from V and 6 bases from J, the gap between germline ends came to 9 bases. This CDR3 has 14 residues. Germline V gene sequence: CDR1 SNHLY, CDR2 FYNNEI. CDR3 protein: CASSEGSFSGELFF. CDR3 coding DNA: TGTGCCAGCAGTGAAGGCAGTTTTTCCGGGGAGCTGTTTTTT.

The rearrangement uses TRBV5-6 and TRBJ2-1; tentative D call: TRBD1 (7 bases). Trimming shortened V by 1 base and J by 1 base, and 18 bases separated the two germline ends. Germline CDR1 and CDR2: SGHDT and YYEEEE. The CDR3 is 18 residues long. CDR3 sequence reads: CASSLTRGPGRSYNEQFF. In DNA form, the CDR3 reads TGTGCCAGCAGCTTGACTAGGGGGCCGGGGAGGTCCTACAATGAGCAGTTCTTC.

CDR3 sequence reads: CASRQGLAGRYEQYF. CDR3 in DNA: TGTGCCAGCAGGCAGGGGCTAGCGGGACGGTACGAGCAGTACTTC. This rearrangement joins TRBV28 to TRBJ2-7; 9 nucleotides align to TRBD2. The trim removed 6 bases at V and 4 bases at J, leaving 10 bases unmatched. The germline V gene encodes CDR1 MDHEN and CDR2 SYDVKM. The CDR3 runs to 15 residues.

This clone was detected once. The chain has TRBV2 and TRBJ2-3; D may be TRBD1 (5 bases). The CDR3 spans 17 residues. V was trimmed by 1 base and J by 0 bases, leaving 14 bases between them. Germline lookup yields CDR1 SNHLY and CDR2 FYNNEI. The CDR3 sequence: CASSEGKGWFSTDTQYF. CDR3 DNA sequence: TGTGCCAGCAGTGAAGGCAAGGGGTGGTTTAGCACAGATACGCAGTATTTT.

The chain couples TRBV28 to TRBJ2-2, with 9 nucleotides matching TRBD2. This CDR3 is 14 amino acids long. CDR1 is MDHEN, CDR2 SYDVKM, per germline. V trimming: 6 bases; J trimming: 5 bases; junction bases outside the gene matches: 4. Written as DNA, the CDR3 is TGTGCCAGCAGAAGTAGCGGGAGAACCGGGGAGCTGTTTTTT. Protein product: CASRSSGRTGELFF.

The V call is TRBV30, the J call TRBJ2-4; 7 bases are a match to TRBD2. CDR1 and CDR2 (germline): GTSNPN, SVGIG (reference sequence). This CDR3 has 18 residues. Unmatched junction bases numbered 17, after V lost 0 bases and J lost 6 bases. In DNA form, the CDR3 reads TGTGCCTGGAGTGTACCCCTGTGGGGACGGGAGGATAGAAACATTCAGTACTTC. Amino acids: CAWSVPLWGREDRNIQYF.

The chain has TRBV7-9 and TRBJ1-1; TRBD1 agrees at 9 bases. V lost 4 bases and J lost 4; bases outside the gene matches: 1. This CDR3 region has 13 residues. Germline-derived CDR1 and CDR2 are SEHNR and FQNEAQ (reference sequence). DNA for the CDR3: TGTGCCAGCAGCTGGGACAGGGCCACTGAAGCTTTCTTT. Residues: CASSWDRATEAFF.

The gene calls are TRBV30 and TRBJ2-2; 9 nucleotides align to TRBD1. Per the germline V gene, CDR1 is GTSNPN and CDR2 is SVGIG (reference sequence). The V segment lost 0 bases and the J segment 2 bases; nucleotides outside the gene matches: 7. The CDR3 has 17 amino acids. The CDR3 protein is CAWSVLQGAFNTGELFF. Written as DNA, the CDR3 is TGTGCCTGGAGTGTATTACAGGGGGCCTTCAACACCGGGGAGCTGTTTTTT.

The chain has TRBV3-1 (or the pseudogene TRBV3-2) and TRBJ1-2; maybe TRBD1 (6 bases). V gave up 3 bases and J gave up 7 bases, with 21 bases separating them. Germline V lookup: CDR1 LGHDT, CDR2 YNNKEL (reference sequence). The CDR3 spans 16 residues. CDR3 DNA sequence: TGTGCCAGCAGCCAGGGTAGGGCCCAGGGGCCTGGTGGCTACACCTTC. Protein: CASSQGRAQGPGGYTF.

V usage is TRBV5-1 and J usage is TRBJ2-7; 8 positions match TRBD2. The CDR3 loop spans 18 amino acids. After removal of 1 base from V and 6 bases from J, the junction contained 18 bases not matched to a gene. Germline CDR1 and CDR2: SGHRS and YFSETQ. The CDR3 DNA sequence: TGCGCCAGCAGCTTGTGGGGTAGCTTGGCTAGCGGGCCCCTCGAGCAGTACTTC. Translation: CASSLWGSLASGPLEQYF.

V gene TRBV25-1 combines with J gene TRBJ1-1, with D uncertain. V dropped 4 bases and J dropped 1 base, with 10 bases sitting between them. Germline loops: CDR1 MGHDK, CDR2 SYGVNS. The CDR3 runs 14 residues. Here the CDR3 DNA reads TGTGCCAGCAGTGTTGAGGGTTGGAACACTGAAGCTTTCTTT. Its protein product is CASSVEGWNTEAFF.

The chain carries TRBV7-2 and TRBJ2-5, with D possibly being TRBD1 (7 bases). Germline V gives CDR1 SGHTA, CDR2 FQGNSA. The CDR3 contains 15 residues. Trimming took off 5 bases at V and 7 bases at J, with 20 bases between the two ends. CDR3 coding DNA: TGTGCCAGCAGCCCGCCCGGAGGGGGCCGGGGGACCCAGTACTTC. This gives the protein CASSPPGGGRGTQYF.

The V call is TRBV5-4, the J call TRBJ2-5; 7 bases are a match to TRBD2. The CDR3 is made up of 18 amino acids. V shed 1 base and J 5 bases; nucleotides not matched to a gene: 17. From germline, CDR1 is SGHNT and CDR2 YYREEE (reference sequence). The CDR3 nucleotides read TGTGCCAGCAGCTTGTATTCCCGACTAACGCTAGCGGCGGAGACCCAGTACTTC. This codes for CASSLYSRLTLAAETQYF.

The chain carries TRBV21-1 and TRBJ2-3; the table gives TRBD2 as D, unverified against the DNA. TRBV21-1 is shown as a pseudogene. This CDR3 is built from 16 residues. The CDR3 spells CASSNGDFVLSDTQYF. The CDR3 coding sequence is TGTGCCAGCAGCAACGGGGACTTCGTCTTGTCAGATACGCAGTATTTT.

This chain joins TRBV9 and TRBJ1-6; no definite D call. Per the germline V gene, CDR1 is SGDLS and CDR2 is YYNGEE. This CDR3 is built from 12 residues. V was trimmed by 7 bases and J by 7 bases, leaving 9 bases between them. In DNA, the CDR3 is TGTGCCAGCTCAGGTGACAATTCACCCCTCCACTTT. Translated: CASSGDNSPLHF.

This clone was observed once. The chain carries TRBV19 and TRBJ2-2; TRBD2 aligns across 10 bases. Looked up from germline, CDR1 is LNHDA and CDR2 is SQIVND (reference sequence). With 7 bases clipped from V and 1 base from J, the junction kept 12 bases outside the gene matches. There are 18 residues in the CDR3. In DNA, the CDR3 is TGTGCCAGTACTCCATCCCCACGACTAGCGGGGAACACCGGGGAGCTGTTTTTT. It specifies CASTPSPRLAGNTGELFF.